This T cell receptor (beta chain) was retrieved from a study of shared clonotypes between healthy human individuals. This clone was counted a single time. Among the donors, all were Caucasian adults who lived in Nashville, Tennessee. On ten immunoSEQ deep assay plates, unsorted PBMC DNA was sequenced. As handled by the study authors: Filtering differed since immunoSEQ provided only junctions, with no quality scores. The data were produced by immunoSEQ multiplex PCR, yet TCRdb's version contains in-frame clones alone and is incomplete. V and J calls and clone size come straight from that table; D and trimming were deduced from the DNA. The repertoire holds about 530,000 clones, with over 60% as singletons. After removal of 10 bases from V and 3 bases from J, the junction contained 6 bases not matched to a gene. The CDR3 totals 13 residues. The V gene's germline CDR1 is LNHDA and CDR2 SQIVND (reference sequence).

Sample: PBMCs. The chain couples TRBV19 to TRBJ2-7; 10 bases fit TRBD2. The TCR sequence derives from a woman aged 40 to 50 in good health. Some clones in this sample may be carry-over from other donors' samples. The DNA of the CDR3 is TGTGCCACCCGGACTAGCGGAGGCTACGAGCAGTACTTC. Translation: CATRTSGGYEQYF. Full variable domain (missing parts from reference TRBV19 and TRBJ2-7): DGGITQSPKYLFRKEGQNVTLSCEQNLNHDAMYWYRQDPGQGLRLIYYSQIVNDFQKGDIAEGYSVSREKKESFPLTVTSAQKNPTAFYLCATRTSGGYEQYFGPGTRLTVT.